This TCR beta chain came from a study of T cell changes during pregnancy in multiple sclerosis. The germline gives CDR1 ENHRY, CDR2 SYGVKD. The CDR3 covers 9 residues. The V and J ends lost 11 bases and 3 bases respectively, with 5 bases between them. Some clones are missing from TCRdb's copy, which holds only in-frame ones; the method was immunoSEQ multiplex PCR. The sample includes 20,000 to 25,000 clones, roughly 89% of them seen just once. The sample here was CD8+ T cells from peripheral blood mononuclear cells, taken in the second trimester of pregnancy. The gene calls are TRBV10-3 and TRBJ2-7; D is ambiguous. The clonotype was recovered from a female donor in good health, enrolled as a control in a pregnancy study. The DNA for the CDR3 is TGTGCCCCTTTCTACGAGCAGTACTTC. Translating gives CAPFYEQYF.